Listed here are 4 T cell receptor beta chains from one sample, sequenced in a study of T cell responses to AZD1222 COVID-19 vaccine. Profiling relied on immunoSEQ multiplex PCR, and the TCRdb table lists in-frame clones only, not all of them. The table shows around 53,000 clones, with approximately 85% occurring only once. The sequences come from peripheral blood, collected on day 0 of MenACWY control vaccination. The receptors were gathered from an adult in good health.

This chain's CDR3 is CASSYQLAGGPVTQYF. The DNA for the CDR3 is TGTGCCAGCAGTTACCAACTAGCGGGAGGGCCTGTTACGCAGTATTTT. The V call is TRBV2, the J call TRBJ2-3; 13 bases agree with TRBD2. V was pared by 5 bases and J by 8 bases, with 10 bases of the junction left unmatched. The CDR3 runs 16 residues. CDR1 and CDR2 (germline): SNHLY, FYNNEI.

This chain joins TRBV6-6 and TRBJ1-5; TRBD1 matches at 9 bases. The CDR3 loop spans 14 amino acids. The V gene's germline CDR1 is MNHNY and CDR2 SVGAGI (reference sequence). Germline trimming cut 5 bases from V and 5 bases from J; bases unmatched to any gene: 4. In DNA form, the CDR3 reads TGTGCCAGCAGTCTACAGGGGGCGTATCAGCCCCAGCATTTT. Protein: CASSLQGAYQPQHF.

This clone has just one count. This rearrangement joins TRBV6-5 to TRBJ1-4, with 7 bases aligning to TRBD1. The CDR3 is made up of 12 amino acids. The V segment lost 8 bases and the J segment 4 bases; nucleotides outside the gene matches: 1. Looked up from germline, CDR1 is MNHEY and CDR2 is SVGAGI. CDR3 in amino acids: CASQGVNEKLFF. CDR3 in DNA: TGTGCCAGCCAGGGGGTTAATGAAAAACTGTTTTTT.

The rearrangement links TRBV27 to TRBJ1-6; no clear D. The CDR3 length is 16 residues. CDR1 is MNHEY and CDR2 is SMNVEV in the germline V gene (reference sequence). Trimming took 3 bases from V and 0 from J, leaving 9 bases between them. The CDR3 loop reads CASSFSRSSYNSPLHF. The CDR3 bases are TGTGCCAGCAGTTTTTCCAGGAGCTCCTATAATTCACCCCTCCACTTT.